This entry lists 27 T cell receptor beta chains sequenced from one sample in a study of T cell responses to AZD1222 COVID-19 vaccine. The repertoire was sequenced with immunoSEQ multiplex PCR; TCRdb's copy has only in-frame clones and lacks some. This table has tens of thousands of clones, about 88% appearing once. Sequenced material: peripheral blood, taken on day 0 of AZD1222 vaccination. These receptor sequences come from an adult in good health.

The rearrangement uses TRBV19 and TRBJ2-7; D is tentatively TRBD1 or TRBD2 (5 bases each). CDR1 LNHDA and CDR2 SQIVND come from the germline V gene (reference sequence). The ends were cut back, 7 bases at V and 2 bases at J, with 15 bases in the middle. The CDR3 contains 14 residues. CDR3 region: CASTLRGTAYEQYF. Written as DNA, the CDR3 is TGTGCCAGTACCCTTCGGGGCACAGCCTACGAGCAGTACTTC.

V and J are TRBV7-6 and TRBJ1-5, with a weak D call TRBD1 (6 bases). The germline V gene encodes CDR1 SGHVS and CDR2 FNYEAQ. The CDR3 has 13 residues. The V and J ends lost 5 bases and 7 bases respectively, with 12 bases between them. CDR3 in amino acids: CASSPGDLQPQHF. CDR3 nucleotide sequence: TGTGCCAGCAGCCCAGGGGACCTGCAGCCCCAGCATTTT.

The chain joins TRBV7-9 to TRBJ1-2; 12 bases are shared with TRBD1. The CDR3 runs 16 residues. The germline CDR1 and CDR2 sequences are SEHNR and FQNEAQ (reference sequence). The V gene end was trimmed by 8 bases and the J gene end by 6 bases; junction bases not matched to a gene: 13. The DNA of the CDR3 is TGTGCCAGCGGGGACTACTCCGGGACAGGGGGCAATGGCTACACCTTC. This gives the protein CASGDYSGTGGNGYTF.

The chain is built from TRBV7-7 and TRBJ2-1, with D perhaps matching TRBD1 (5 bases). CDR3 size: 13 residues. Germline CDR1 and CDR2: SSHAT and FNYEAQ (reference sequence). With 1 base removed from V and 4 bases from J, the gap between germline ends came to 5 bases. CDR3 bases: TGTGCCAGCAGCTTAGGACAGTACAATGAGCAGTTCTTC. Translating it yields CASSLGQYNEQFF. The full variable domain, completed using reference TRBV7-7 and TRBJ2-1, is GAGVSQSPRYKVTKRGQDVTLRCDPISSHATLYWYQQALGQGPEFLTYFNYEAQPDKSGLPSDRFSAERPEGSISTLTIQRTEQRDSAMYRCASSLGQYNEQFFGPGTRLTVL.

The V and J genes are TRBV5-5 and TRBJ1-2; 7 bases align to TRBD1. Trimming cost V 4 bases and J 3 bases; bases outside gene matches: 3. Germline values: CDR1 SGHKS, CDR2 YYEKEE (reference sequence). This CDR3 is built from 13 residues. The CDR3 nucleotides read TGTGCCAGCAGCCAGGGGGGTGACTATGGCTACACCTTC. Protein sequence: CASSQGGDYGYTF.

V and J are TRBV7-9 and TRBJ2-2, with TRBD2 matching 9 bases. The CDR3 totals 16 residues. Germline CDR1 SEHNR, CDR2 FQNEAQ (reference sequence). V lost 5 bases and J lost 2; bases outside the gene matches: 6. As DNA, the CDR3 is TGTGCCAGCAGCCCCGGGACTAGCAGCAACACCGGGGAGCTGTTTTTT. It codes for CASSPGTSSNTGELFF.

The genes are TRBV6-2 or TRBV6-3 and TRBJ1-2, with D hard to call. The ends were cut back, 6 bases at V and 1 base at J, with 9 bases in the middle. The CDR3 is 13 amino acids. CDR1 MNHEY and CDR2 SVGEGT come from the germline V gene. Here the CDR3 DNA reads TGTGCCAGCAGCCGGGAGCATAACTATGGCTACACCTTC. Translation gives CASSREHNYGYTF.

The CDR3 region has the DNA TGTGCCAGCAGTTTGGGGGGGCCTTACGAGCAGTACGTC. This encodes CASSLGGPYEQYV. The chain recombines TRBV12-3 or TRBV12-4 with TRBJ2-7; D possibly corresponds to TRBD2 (7 bases). This CDR3 contains 13 residues. The V and J ends lost 3 bases and 4 bases respectively, with 10 bases between them.

CDR3: CASSLGRSPNTIYF. The CDR3 DNA follows: TGCGCCAGCAGCTTGGGGAGGTCTCCAAACACCATATATTTT. V is TRBV5-1 and J is TRBJ1-3; D uncertain. This CDR3 region has 14 residues. Germline V gene lookup returns CDR1 SGHRS and CDR2 YFSETQ. Trimming took off 0 bases at V and 6 bases at J, with 10 bases between the two ends.

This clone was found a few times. Here the CDR3 DNA reads TGTGCCAGCAGTTACGGCTGGACTGATCGAGAGCAGTTCTTC. It is translated as CASSYGWTDREQFF. The chain joins TRBV6-2 or TRBV6-3 to TRBJ2-1; perhaps TRBD2 as D (5 bases). V shed 2 bases and J shed 10 bases, with 15 bases lying between them. This CDR3 contains 14 residues. Germline V CDR1 and CDR2: MNHEY, SVGEGT.

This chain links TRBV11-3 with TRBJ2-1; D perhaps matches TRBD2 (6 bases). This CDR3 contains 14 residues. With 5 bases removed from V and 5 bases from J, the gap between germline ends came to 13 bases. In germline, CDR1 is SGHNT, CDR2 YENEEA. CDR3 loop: CASSRVAEDNEQFF. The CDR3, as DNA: TGTGCCAGCAGCAGGGTAGCGGAGGACAATGAGCAGTTCTTC.

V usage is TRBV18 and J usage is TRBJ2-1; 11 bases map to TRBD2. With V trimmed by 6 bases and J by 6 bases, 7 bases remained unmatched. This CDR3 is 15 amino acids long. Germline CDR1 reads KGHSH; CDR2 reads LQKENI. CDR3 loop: CASSQTSGALNEQFF. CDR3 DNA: TGTGCCAGCTCGCAGACTAGCGGGGCCCTCAATGAGCAGTTCTTC. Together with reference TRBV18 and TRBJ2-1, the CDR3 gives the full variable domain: NAGVMQNPRHLVRRRGQEARLRCSPMKGHSHVYWYRQLPEEGLKFMVYLQKENIIDESGMPKERFSAEFPKEGPSILRIQQVVRGDSAAYFCASSQTSGALNEQFFGPGTRLTVL.

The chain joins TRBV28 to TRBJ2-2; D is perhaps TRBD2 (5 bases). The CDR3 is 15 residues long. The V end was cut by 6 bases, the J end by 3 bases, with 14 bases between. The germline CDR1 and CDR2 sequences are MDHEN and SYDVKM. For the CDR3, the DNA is TGTGCCAGCAGGCGACACCTCGGGGACACCGGGGAGCTGTTTTTT. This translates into CASRRHLGDTGELFF. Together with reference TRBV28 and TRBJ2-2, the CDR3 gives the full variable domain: DVKVTQSSRYLVKRTGEKVFLECVQDMDHENMFWYRQDPGLGLRLIYFSYDVKMKEKGDIPEGYSVSREKKERFSLILESASTNQTSMYLCASRRHLGDTGELFFGEGSRLTVL.

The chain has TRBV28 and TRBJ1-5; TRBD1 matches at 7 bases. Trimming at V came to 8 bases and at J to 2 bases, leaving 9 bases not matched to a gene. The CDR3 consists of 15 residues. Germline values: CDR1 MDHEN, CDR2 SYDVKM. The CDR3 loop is CASLSRQGGNQPQHF. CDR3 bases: TGTGCCAGCCTCTCAAGACAGGGAGGCAATCAGCCCCAGCATTTT.

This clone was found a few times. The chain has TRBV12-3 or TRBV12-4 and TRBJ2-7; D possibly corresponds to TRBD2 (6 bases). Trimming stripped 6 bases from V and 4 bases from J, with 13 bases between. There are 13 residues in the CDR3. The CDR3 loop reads CASSRVAGYEQYF. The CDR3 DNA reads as TGTGCCAGCAGCAGGGTTGCGGGGTACGAGCAGTACTTC.

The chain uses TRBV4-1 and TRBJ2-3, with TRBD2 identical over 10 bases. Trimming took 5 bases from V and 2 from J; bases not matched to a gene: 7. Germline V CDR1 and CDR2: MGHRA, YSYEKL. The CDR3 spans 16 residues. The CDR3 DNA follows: TGCGCCAGCAGCAACCCAGCGGGAGGGCTCACAGATACGCAGTATTTT. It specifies CASSNPAGGLTDTQYF.

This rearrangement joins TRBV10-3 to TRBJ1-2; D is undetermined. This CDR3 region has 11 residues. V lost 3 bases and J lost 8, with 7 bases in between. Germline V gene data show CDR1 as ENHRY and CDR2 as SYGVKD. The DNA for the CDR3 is TGTGCCATCAGTGAACAGATGGGCTACACCTTC. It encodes CAISEQMGYTF.

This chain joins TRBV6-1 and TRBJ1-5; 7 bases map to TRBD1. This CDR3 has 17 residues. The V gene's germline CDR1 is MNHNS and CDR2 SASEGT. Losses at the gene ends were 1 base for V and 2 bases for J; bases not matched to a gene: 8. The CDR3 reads CASSEGWTGARNQPQHF. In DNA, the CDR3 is TGTGCCAGCAGTGAAGGGTGGACAGGAGCCCGCAATCAGCCCCAGCATTTT.

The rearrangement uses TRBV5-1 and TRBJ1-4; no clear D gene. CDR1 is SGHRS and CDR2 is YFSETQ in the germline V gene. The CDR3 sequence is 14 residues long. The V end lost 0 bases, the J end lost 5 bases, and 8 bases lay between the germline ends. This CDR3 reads CASSLAGPNEKLFF. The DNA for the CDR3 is TGCGCCAGCAGCTTGGCCGGACCCAATGAAAAACTGTTTTTT.

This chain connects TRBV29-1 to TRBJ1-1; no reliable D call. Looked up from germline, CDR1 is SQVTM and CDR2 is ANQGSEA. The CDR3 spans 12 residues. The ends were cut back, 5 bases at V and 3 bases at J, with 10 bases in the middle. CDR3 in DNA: TGCAGCGTTATCGGGGATCACACTGAAGCTTTCTTT. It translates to CSVIGDHTEAFF.

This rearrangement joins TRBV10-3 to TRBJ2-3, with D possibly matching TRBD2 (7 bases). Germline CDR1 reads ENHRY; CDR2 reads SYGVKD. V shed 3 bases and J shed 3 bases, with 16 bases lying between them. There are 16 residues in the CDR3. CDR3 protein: CAISDLRRGGTDTQYF. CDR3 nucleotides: TGTGCCATCAGTGACCTACGGAGGGGGGGGACAGATACGCAGTATTTT.

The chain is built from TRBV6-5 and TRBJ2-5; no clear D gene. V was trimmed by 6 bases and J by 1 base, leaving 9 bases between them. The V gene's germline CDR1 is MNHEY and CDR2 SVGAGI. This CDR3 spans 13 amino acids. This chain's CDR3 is CASRSFSQETQYF. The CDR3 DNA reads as TGTGCCAGCAGGAGCTTCTCCCAAGAGACCCAGTACTTC.

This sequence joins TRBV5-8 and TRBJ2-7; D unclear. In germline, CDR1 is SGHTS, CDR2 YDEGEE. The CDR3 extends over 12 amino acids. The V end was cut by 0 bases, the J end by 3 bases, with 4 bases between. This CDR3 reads CASSLGVYEQYF. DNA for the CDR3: TGTGCCAGCAGCTTGGGGGTCTACGAGCAGTACTTC.

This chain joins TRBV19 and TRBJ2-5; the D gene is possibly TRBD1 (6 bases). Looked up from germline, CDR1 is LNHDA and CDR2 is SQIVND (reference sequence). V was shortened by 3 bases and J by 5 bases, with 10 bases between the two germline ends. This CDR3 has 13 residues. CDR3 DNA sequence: TGTGCCAGTAGTATTGGACAGCGGGAGACCCAGTACTTC. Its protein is CASSIGQRETQYF. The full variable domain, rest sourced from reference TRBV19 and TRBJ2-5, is DGGITQSPKYLFRKEGQNVTLSCEQNLNHDAMYWYRQDPGQGLRLIYYSQIVNDFQKGDIAEGYSVSREKKESFPLTVTSAQKNPTAFYLCASSIGQRETQYFGPGTRLLVL.

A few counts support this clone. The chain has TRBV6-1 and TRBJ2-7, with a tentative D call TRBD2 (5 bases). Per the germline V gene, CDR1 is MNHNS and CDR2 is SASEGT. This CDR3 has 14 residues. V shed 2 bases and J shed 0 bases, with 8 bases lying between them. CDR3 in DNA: TGTGCCAGCAGTGAATTTGGGAGCTCCTACGAGCAGTACTTC. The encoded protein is CASSEFGSSYEQYF.

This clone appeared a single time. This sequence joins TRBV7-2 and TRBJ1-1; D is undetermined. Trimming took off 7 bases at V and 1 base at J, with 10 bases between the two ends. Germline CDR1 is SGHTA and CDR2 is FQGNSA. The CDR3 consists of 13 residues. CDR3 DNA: TGTGCCAGCACCTGGACCTGGAACACTGAAGCTTTCTTT. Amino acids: CASTWTWNTEAFF. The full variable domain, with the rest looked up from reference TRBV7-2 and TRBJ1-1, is GAGVSQSPSNKVTEKGKDVELRCDPISGHTALYWYRQSLGQGLEFLIYFQGNSAPDKSGLPSDRFSAERTGGSVSTLTIQRTQQEDSAVYLCASTWTWNTEAFFGQGTRLTVV.

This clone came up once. The CDR3 nucleotides are TGTGCCAGCAGCCAAGCACTCGCGGGGCGGGATACGCAGTATTTT. Encoded protein: CASSQALAGRDTQYF. This chain connects TRBV4-2 to TRBJ2-3; D perhaps matches TRBD2 (6 bases). Germline V CDR1 and CDR2: LGHNA, YNFKEQ. This CDR3 region has 15 residues. The V end lost 1 base, the J end lost 6 bases, and 14 bases lay between the germline ends.